This T cell receptor beta chain was retrieved from a study of blood T cells in healthy people across ages. Study results and limitations: Strongly correlated with naive T cell percentage was TCR beta diversity. Unsorted PBMCs blocked a conclusive comparison of naive and antigen-experienced cells.

Per germline, CDR1 SGHAT and CDR2 FQNNGV. Between the trimmed V and J ends, which lost 2 bases and 0 bases, there was a span of 9 bases. There are 15 residues in the CDR3. Then a second PCR, running about 6 to 11 cycles, was carried out with a sample-barcoded 5' primer and a J-beta primer mix. Each CDR3 protein is one row after TCRdb ran MiXCR on the 5' RACE reads. In the table there are 890,000 or so distinct CDR3 sequences, 55% to 65% of which are singletons. A word on this clonotype: Its cognate antigen is unknown.

The sequencing sample was made of blood. V usage is TRBV11-2 and J usage is TRBJ2-3; D may be TRBD1 (5 bases). This sequence originates from a man aged 30 to 39 in good health. As DNA, the CDR3 is TGTGCCAGCAGCTTAAGGGGCCGTAGCACAGATACGCAGTATTTT. Amino acid sequence: CASSLRGRSTDTQYF.